The rows below give T cell receptor beta chains drawn from one sample of a study of T cells in Graves' hyperthyroidism and ophthalmopathy. TCRdb redid the calling of the multiplex PCR reads with MiXCR, one entry per CDR3 protein. The sample shows about 180,000 distinct CDR3 sequences, more than 15% of them seen only once. Source material: blood. The receptors originated from a woman aged 50 to 65 with Graves' hyperthyroidism. Each CDR3 is given with its conserved first and last residue. Each record gives: D gene, J gene, V gene, clone size, CDR3 length, CDR3 DNA, CDR3 protein. A D gene is named only where the DNA matches it firmly. The size of a clone is reported for some rows only, either as once, few or many, or as a class for expanded clones.

d_gene: TRBD2
j_gene: TRBJ2-3
v_gene: TRBV9
abundance: -
len: 17
CDR3nt: TGTGCCAGCAGCGTGGGACTAGCGGGGGGGCCTCTAGATACGCAGTATTTT
CDR3aa: CASSVGLAGGPLDTQYF

d_gene: -
j_gene: TRBJ2-7
v_gene: TRBV28
abundance: -
len: 13
CDR3nt: TGTGCCAGCAGTACCCTTGTCACCTACGAGCAGTACTTC
CDR3aa: CASSTLVTYEQYF

d_gene: TRBD2
j_gene: TRBJ2-3
v_gene: TRBV7-2
abundance: many
len: 17
CDR3nt: TGTGCCAGCAGCTTAGTGGGCCTAGCGGGGCGTCCCGATACGCAGTATTTT
CDR3aa: CASSLVGLAGRPDTQYF

d_gene: -
j_gene: TRBJ1-3
v_gene: TRBV7-9
abundance: -
len: 14
CDR3nt: TGTACCAGCAGTTTTGGGAAAACTGGAAACACCATATATTTT
CDR3aa: CTSSFGKTGNTIYF

d_gene: -
j_gene: TRBJ1-3
v_gene: TRBV19
abundance: many
len: 16
CDR3nt: TGTGCCAGTAGGGAAGTGGCAGTCTACTCTGGAAACACCATATATTTT
CDR3aa: CASREVAVYSGNTIYF

d_gene: -
j_gene: TRBJ1-5
v_gene: TRBV19
abundance: many
len: 16
CDR3nt: TGTGCCAGTAGTAAAGACAGGACTTATAGCAATCAGCCCCAGCATTTT
CDR3aa: CASSKDRTYSNQPQHF

d_gene: -
j_gene: TRBJ2-1
v_gene: TRBV20-1
abundance: many
len: 10
CDR3nt: TGCAGTTCGTGGAGTAATGAGCAGTTCTTC
CDR3aa: CSSWSNEQFF

d_gene: -
j_gene: TRBJ1-1
v_gene: TRBV29-1
abundance: many
len: 11
CDR3nt: TGCAGCGTTGGAAAGAACACTGAAGCTTTCTTT
CDR3aa: CSVGKNTEAFF

d_gene: -
j_gene: TRBJ1-1
v_gene: TRBV5-1
abundance: many
len: 13
CDR3nt: TGCGCCAGCAGCATAACAGAGAACACTGAAGCTTTCTTT
CDR3aa: CASSITENTEAFF

d_gene: -
j_gene: TRBJ1-2
v_gene: TRBV28
abundance: many
len: 13
CDR3nt: TGTGCCAGCCGTAAGGTCCCAAACTATGGCTACACCTTC
CDR3aa: CASRKVPNYGYTF

d_gene: TRBD1
j_gene: TRBJ1-4
v_gene: TRBV7-9
abundance: many
len: 15
CDR3nt: TGTGCCAGCAGCCCGGGACAGCTATTGGATGAAAAACTGTTTTTT
CDR3aa: CASSPGQLLDEKLFF

d_gene: -
j_gene: TRBJ2-5
v_gene: TRBV27
abundance: many
len: 12
CDR3nt: TGTGCCAGCAGGGGGGAACGAGAGACCCAGTACTTC
CDR3aa: CASRGERETQYF

d_gene: -
j_gene: TRBJ2-2
v_gene: TRBV11-3
abundance: many
len: 14
CDR3nt: TGTGCCAGCAGCCCTGCCCCGAACACCGGGGAGCTGTTTTTT
CDR3aa: CASSPAPNTGELFF

d_gene: TRBD1
j_gene: TRBJ2-3
v_gene: TRBV6-9
abundance: -
len: 15
CDR3nt: TGTGCCAGCAGTTACACAGGGGTAGGGGCAGATACGCAGTATTTT
CDR3aa: CASSYTGVGADTQYF

d_gene: -
j_gene: TRBJ2-3
v_gene: TRBV18
abundance: -
len: 20
CDR3nt: TGTGCCAGCTCACCACCGTTGAGGGACATCGGTACAATACTCACAGATACGCAGTATTTT
CDR3aa: CASSPPLRDIGTILTDTQYF

d_gene: -
j_gene: TRBJ2-1
v_gene: TRBV5-1
abundance: many
len: 14
CDR3nt: TGCGCCAGCAGCTTTAATGCCCCCCCCAATGAGCAGTTCTTC
CDR3aa: CASSFNAPPNEQFF

d_gene: TRBD1
j_gene: TRBJ1-1
v_gene: TRBV19
abundance: many
len: 16
CDR3nt: TGTGCCAGTAGCCCCGGGACAGCCAGGATGAACACTGAAGCTTTCTTT
CDR3aa: CASSPGTARMNTEAFF

d_gene: -
j_gene: TRBJ2-1
v_gene: TRBV24-1
abundance: -
len: 14
CDR3nt: TGTGCCACCACCGGATATCCATACAGCAATGAGCAGTTCTTC
CDR3aa: CATTGYPYSNEQFF

d_gene: -
j_gene: TRBJ1-5
v_gene: TRBV7-9
abundance: -
len: 14
CDR3nt: TGTGCCAGCAGCTTAGGGGGAGGGAGTCAGCCCCAGCATTTT
CDR3aa: CASSLGGGSQPQHF

d_gene: -
j_gene: TRBJ1-1
v_gene: TRBV28
abundance: many
len: 13
CDR3nt: TGTGCCAGCAGTTTACCCCGGAACACTGAAGCTTTCTTT
CDR3aa: CASSLPRNTEAFF

d_gene: -
j_gene: TRBJ1-1
v_gene: TRBV6-1
abundance: many
len: 11
CDR3nt: TGTGCCAGCAGTCAGGGGAGTGAAGCTTTCTTT
CDR3aa: CASSQGSEAFF

d_gene: -
j_gene: TRBJ1-1
v_gene: TRBV5-1
abundance: many
len: 13
CDR3nt: TGCGCCAGCAGCGCATACTTACCAACTGAAGCTTTCTTT
CDR3aa: CASSAYLPTEAFF

d_gene: -
j_gene: TRBJ1-1
v_gene: TRBV16
abundance: many
len: 14
CDR3nt: TGTGCCAGCAGCCAATCAGGGGTGAACACTGAAGCTTTCTTT
CDR3aa: CASSQSGVNTEAFF

d_gene: -
j_gene: TRBJ1-4
v_gene: TRBV6-1
abundance: many
len: 11
CDR3nt: TGTGCCAGCACTACTAATGAAAAACTGTTTTTT
CDR3aa: CASTTNEKLFF

d_gene: TRBD2
j_gene: TRBJ2-5
v_gene: TRBV11-2
abundance: few
len: 17
CDR3nt: TGTGCCAGCAGCCAAGACGGAACGGGAGGGGGCCAAGAGACCCAGTACTTC
CDR3aa: CASSQDGTGGGQETQYF

d_gene: TRBD1
j_gene: TRBJ1-1
v_gene: TRBV19
abundance: many
len: 13
CDR3nt: TGTGCCAGTAGTAGGGACAGGGACACTGAAGCTTTCTTT
CDR3aa: CASSRDRDTEAFF

d_gene: TRBD1
j_gene: TRBJ2-2
v_gene: TRBV19
abundance: many
len: 15
CDR3nt: TGTGCCACCATCGCTAGAGGGACAGGGAACGGGGAGCTGTTTTTT
CDR3aa: CATIARGTGNGELFF

d_gene: -
j_gene: TRBJ2-7
v_gene: TRBV28
abundance: many
len: 12
CDR3nt: TGTGCCAGCGTAGGGGGGATCTACGAGCAGTACTTC
CDR3aa: CASVGGIYEQYF

d_gene: TRBD1
j_gene: TRBJ2-5
v_gene: TRBV4-3
abundance: few
len: 14
CDR3nt: TGCGCCAGCAGCCAAGGAGGGGGCAGGGAGACCCAGTACTTC
CDR3aa: CASSQGGGRETQYF

d_gene: -
j_gene: TRBJ1-2
v_gene: TRBV12-3/TRBV12-4
abundance: few
len: 11
CDR3nt: TGTGCCAGCAGTTACTTGGAGGGCTACACCTTC
CDR3aa: CASSYLEGYTF

d_gene: TRBD1
j_gene: TRBJ1-1
v_gene: TRBV6-2/TRBV6-3
abundance: many
len: 12
CDR3nt: TGTGCCAGCAGAACAACAGGGGTGGAAGCTTTCTTT
CDR3aa: CASRTTGVEAFF